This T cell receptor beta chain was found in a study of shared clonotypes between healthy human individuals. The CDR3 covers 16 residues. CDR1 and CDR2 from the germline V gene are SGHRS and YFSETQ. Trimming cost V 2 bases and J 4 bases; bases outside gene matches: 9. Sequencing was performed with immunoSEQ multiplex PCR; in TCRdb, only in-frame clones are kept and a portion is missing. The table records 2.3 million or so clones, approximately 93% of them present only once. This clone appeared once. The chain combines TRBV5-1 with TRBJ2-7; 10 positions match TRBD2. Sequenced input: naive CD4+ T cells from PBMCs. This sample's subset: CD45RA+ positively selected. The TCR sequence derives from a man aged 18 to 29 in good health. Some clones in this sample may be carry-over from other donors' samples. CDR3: CASSLNPSGSPYEQYF. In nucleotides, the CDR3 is TGCGCCAGCAGCTTAAATCCTAGCGGGAGCCCGTACGAGCAGTACTTC.